The 21 T cell receptor beta chains given below trace back to one sample, sequenced in a study of regulatory T cells in long-lasting Graves disease. The time point: persistent/refractory GD, antithyroid drugs over 5 years with positive TRAb. There was RNA extracted from PBMCs, and the TCR library was made from it. Researchers made TCR beta libraries by using iRepertoire HTBI primers and running Arm-PCR on CDR3 regions. In TCRdb, the multiplex PCR reads were re-called with MiXCR into one record per CDR3 protein. The repertoire holds more than 350,000 distinct CDR3 sequences, 21% seen once, with 14% in the top ten. The sequenced sample was peripheral blood mononuclear cells (PBMCs), obtained when the disease was refractory, from a patient treated with antithyroid drugs. The receptors originated from a female donor with Graves disease.

About this clonotype itself: A junction boundary mismatches the germline segment, possibly from a read error. This chain joins TRBV7-9 and TRBJ2-5; D is ambiguous. Germline V lookup: CDR1 SEHNR, CDR2 FQNEAQ (reference sequence). The CDR3 is 11 amino acids. The CDR3 protein is CASSFQETRYF. Here the CDR3 DNA reads TGTGCCAGCAGCTTTCAAGAGACCCGGTACTTC.

This clonotype was seen a few times. The chain carries TRBV5-6 and TRBJ1-4; D is unclear. The V gene lost 0 bases and the J gene lost 5 bases, with 11 bases spanning the gap. Per germline, CDR1 SGHDT and CDR2 YYEEEE. This CDR3 comprises 15 residues. CDR3 DNA: TGTGCCAGCAGCTTGGTTGGAAAGCTAAATGAAAAACTGTTTTTT. This translates into CASSLVGKLNEKLFF.

In this sample, this clonotype turned up many times. The chain carries TRBV27 and TRBJ1-4; a weak D match, TRBD1 (5 bases). Germline-derived CDR1 and CDR2 are MNHEY and SMNVEV (reference sequence). V was clipped by 4 bases and J by 7 bases, with 10 bases between them. This CDR3 has 13 amino acids. DNA of the CDR3: TGTGCCAGCAGTTGGGGGTGGGGTGAAAAACTGTTTTTT. Protein product: CASSWGWGEKLFF.

CDR3 in amino acids: CSARKREIGGLSYEQYF. The CDR3 nucleotides are TGCAGTGCTAGAAAGCGGGAGATTGGGGGGCTCTCCTACGAGCAGTACTTC. V usage is TRBV20-1 and J usage is TRBJ2-7, with TRBD2 matching over 8 bases. This CDR3 has 17 residues. With V trimmed by 2 bases and J by 0 bases, 12 bases remained unmatched. CDR1 DFQATT and CDR2 SNEGSKA come from the germline V gene (reference sequence).

The chain has TRBV13 and TRBJ1-4; D not resolved. Germline assignment: CDR1 PRHDT and CDR2 FYEKMQ (reference sequence). The CDR3 runs to 15 residues. With 5 bases removed from V and 3 bases from J, the gap between germline ends came to 13 bases. The DNA for the CDR3 is TGTGCCAGCAGCAGAGCTCCTGGGCCTAATGAAAAACTGTTTTTT. As protein: CASSRAPGPNEKLFF.

The chain joins TRBV15 to TRBJ2-5; a weak D match, TRBD1 (5 bases). The CDR3 covers 15 residues. V was cut by 0 bases and J by 1 base, with 9 bases left in between. Germline CDR1 LNHNV, CDR2 YYDKDF (reference sequence). In DNA form, the CDR3 reads TGTGCCACCAGCAGAGATAGGGGCAGCCAAGAGACCCAGTACTTC. Translated, it gives CATSRDRGSQETQYF.

This clonotype was picked up many times. The chain employs TRBV6-1 and TRBJ1-2, with 8 bases that match TRBD1. V trimming: 6 bases; J trimming: 5 bases; junction bases outside the gene matches: 17. Per germline, CDR1 MNHNS and CDR2 SASEGT. CDR3 length: 17 residues. The CDR3 spells CASSHRSGGAGGYGYTF. As DNA, the CDR3 is TGTGCCAGCAGCCACCGATCAGGGGGCGCGGGTGGATATGGCTACACCTTC.

This clonotype was observed many times. The chain uses TRBV28 and TRBJ2-7; D is tentatively TRBD1 or TRBD2 (6 bases each). This CDR3 comprises 13 residues. The germline V gene has CDR1 MDHEN and CDR2 SYDVKM. This CDR3 is CTSGAAHSYEQYF. For the CDR3, the DNA is TGTACCTCGGGGGCAGCCCACTCCTACGAGCAGTACTTC. Looking up the rest from reference TRBV28 and TRBJ2-7 gives the full variable domain: DVKVTQSSRYLVKRTGEKVFLECVQDMDHENMFWYRQDPGLGLRLIYFSYDVKMKEKGDIPEGYSVSREKKERFSLILESASTNQTSMYLCTSGAAHSYEQYFGPGTRLTVT.

This clonotype was picked up many times. This chain joins TRBV12-3 or TRBV12-4 and TRBJ2-2; TRBD1 agrees at 8 bases. V was pared by 5 bases and J by 5 bases, with 4 bases of the junction left unmatched. This CDR3 spans 14 amino acids. CDR3 region: CASSPTGATGELFF. The CDR3 coding sequence is TGTGCCAGCAGTCCGACAGGGGCGACCGGGGAGCTGTTTTTT.

This clonotype was recorded at least ten times. The V gene is TRBV28, the J gene TRBJ2-6, with TRBD1 identical over 8 bases. CDR3 length: 18 residues. Trimming took 0 bases from V and 4 from J; bases not matched to a gene: 8. The germline CDR1 and CDR2 sequences are MDHEN and SYDVKM. In nucleotides, the CDR3 is TGTGCCAGCAGTTTATGGAGAACAGGGGGTCTCGGGGCCAACGTCCTGACTTTC. Translated: CASSLWRTGGLGANVLTF.

The chain joins TRBV5-6 to TRBJ1-6; D gene ambiguous. The CDR3 length is 14 residues. V was pared by 0 bases and J by 9 bases, with 10 bases between. In germline, CDR1 is SGHDT, CDR2 YYEEEE. The CDR3 DNA sequence: TGTGCCAGCAGCTTGGGCCTGATGGGTTCACCCCTCCACTTT. It is translated as CASSLGLMGSPLHF.

This clonotype has only a few counts. V is TRBV12-3 or TRBV12-4 and J is TRBJ1-2; TRBD1 matches 12 bases. V lost 5 bases and J lost 7; bases outside the gene matches: 2. The CDR3 consists of 13 residues. Here the CDR3 reads CASSGTGGSGYTF. The CDR3 nucleotides are TGTGCCAGCAGTGGGACAGGGGGCTCTGGCTACACCTTC.

This clonotype was seen a handful of times. The chain combines TRBV4-2 with TRBJ2-7; D remains ambiguous. The CDR3 runs 17 residues. Germline values: CDR1 LGHNA, CDR2 YNFKEQ. Trimming pared 0 bases from V and 0 bases from J, leaving 15 bases between. CDR3 in amino acids: CASSQELGGLGSYEQYF. The CDR3 region has the DNA TGTGCCAGCAGCCAAGAGTTAGGTGGGCTGGGCTCCTACGAGCAGTACTTC.

In its sample, this clonotype was seen many times. V is TRBV2 and J is TRBJ1-6; D is uncertain. V was shortened by 2 bases and J by 5 bases, with 7 bases between the two germline ends. From germline, CDR1 is SNHLY and CDR2 FYNNEI. The length of the CDR3 is 14 residues. The CDR3 spells CASSERMNNSPLHF. The DNA for the CDR3 is TGTGCCAGCAGTGAACGGATGAATAATTCACCCCTCCACTTT.

This clonotype appeared a few times. The gene calls are TRBV20-1 and TRBJ2-5; TRBD2 agrees at 10 bases. The CDR3 has 13 residues. J was trimmed by 1 base and V by 6 bases; bases with no gene match: 2. Germline V CDR1 and CDR2: DFQATT, SNEGSKA (reference sequence). DNA of the CDR3: TGCAGTGCACGGACTAGCGGCCAAGAGACCCAGTACTTC. It translates to CSARTSGQETQYF.

This clonotype showed up just a few times. The chain has TRBV20-1 and TRBJ1-3, with 8 bases that match TRBD1. V was clipped by 0 bases and J by 0 bases; unmatched bases: 1. Looked up from germline, CDR1 is DFQATT and CDR2 is SNEGSKA (reference sequence). The CDR3 contains 15 residues. CDR3: CSAREGQASGNTIYF. The CDR3 coding sequence is TGCAGTGCTAGAGAGGGACAGGCCTCTGGAAACACCATATATTTT.

This clonotype was detected many times. This chain links TRBV12-3 or TRBV12-4 with TRBJ2-7; unclear D gene. This CDR3 is built from 15 residues. V dropped 1 base and J dropped 1 base, with 11 bases sitting between them. Here the CDR3 reads CASSLEWEESYEQYF. The CDR3 DNA reads as TGTGCCAGCAGTTTAGAGTGGGAAGAATCCTACGAGCAGTACTTC.

The chain has TRBV4-1 and TRBJ1-5, with TRBD1 matching 7 bases. Germline V lookup: CDR1 MGHRA, CDR2 YSYEKL. Trimming took 2 bases from V and 3 from J; bases not matched to a gene: 4. CDR3 size: 15 residues. CDR3 DNA: TGCGCCAGCAGCCAACCTGGGACAGACAATCAGCCCCAGCATTTT. Translation: CASSQPGTDNQPQHF.

This clonotype was found many times. The genes are TRBV2 and TRBJ2-7, with 7 positions matching TRBD1. In germline, CDR1 is SNHLY, CDR2 FYNNEI. The CDR3 extends over 14 amino acids. Trimming at V came to 6 bases and at J to 2 bases, leaving 7 bases not matched to a gene. The CDR3 DNA reads as TGTGCCAGCAGGGGACAGACTGTGACCTACGAGCAGTACTTC. Translated: CASRGQTVTYEQYF.

This clonotype was seen at least ten times. This chain joins TRBV27 and TRBJ1-2; TRBD1 is a possible D gene (6 bases). Germline lookup yields CDR1 MNHEY and CDR2 SMNVEV (reference sequence). This CDR3 is built from 15 residues. The germline V and J ends were trimmed by 8 bases and 4 bases, with 20 bases remaining between them. The CDR3 DNA sequence: TGTGCCAGCGGACGGGGGGCATCACCCGCCTATGGCTACACCTTC. Amino acids: CASGRGASPAYGYTF.

The table lists this clonotype with many counts. V gene TRBV28 combines with J gene TRBJ1-5; D not resolved. Germline V lookup: CDR1 MDHEN, CDR2 SYDVKM. The CDR3 length is 12 residues. The germline V and J ends were trimmed by 8 bases and 5 bases, with 10 bases remaining between them. CDR3 residues: CASESSYQPQHF. The CDR3 DNA is TGTGCCAGCGAGTCCTCCTATCAGCCCCAGCATTTT.